Reported below is one T cell receptor (beta chain). Because it lacks the conserved phenylalanine or tryptophan at the end, this CDR3 is likely a read error. CDR3 and TCR beta VDJ profiling relied on genomic DNA as the template. TCRdb itself ran the reads through MiXCR, one entry per CDR3 protein. The sample comprises hundreds of thousands of distinct CDR3 sequences, under 50% of which are singletons, and approximately 20% rests with the top ten. The data stem from a study of CD8+CD57+ T cells in acquired aplastic anemia. Study as a whole: Quantities of DNA derived from sorted CD4+ and CD8+ cells averaged approximately 3 ug.

All patients picked for sequencing had shown, by flow cytometry, an expansion of CD8+CD57+ cells. In germline, CDR1 is DFQATT, CDR2 SNEGSKA (reference sequence). The V and J ends lost 2 bases and 4 bases, in that order; junction bases with no gene match: 7. The CDR3 spans 15 residues. This receptor was identified in a human donor with aplastic anemia. The sample comprised sorted CD4+, CD8+, or CD8+CD57+ T cells (not recorded which) from PBMCs. The chain recombines TRBV20-1 with TRBJ2-5; 10 positions match TRBD2. The CDR3 sequence is CSARPQLAGLETQYL. CDR3 DNA sequence: TGCAGTGCTAGACCCCAACTAGCGGGGCTAGAGACCCAGTACCTC.